These T cell receptor beta chains were read from a single sample in a study of cytomegalovirus exposure and HLA in healthy donors. Produced via immunoSEQ multiplex PCR; TCRdb's table is partial and in-frame only. The sample yields about 180,000 clones, over 65% seen once. Sequences were obtained from PBMCs. The receptors here all came from a man aged 55-75 years in good health and CMV-seronegative. CDR3s include the opening cysteine and the closing phenylalanine or tryptophan. A D gene is named only where the DNA matches it firmly. Clone size, where shown, is once, few, many, or a class for clones that have expanded.

size: .; V: TRBV12-5; J: TRBJ2-5; D: TRBD1; DNA: TGTGCTAGTGGTCCCGGGACAGGGAGGCGAGAGACCCAGTACTTC; CDR3: CASGPGTGRRETQYF
size: .; V: TRBV7-2; J: TRBJ1-2; D: TRBD1; DNA: TGTGCCAGCAGCTCCGGACAGGGTTATGGCTACACCTTC; CDR3: CASSSGQGYGYTF
size: once; V: TRBV2; J: TRBJ2-1; D: TRBD2; DNA: TGTGCCAGCACCCGCCTCGGGCTAGCGGGAGGGAATGAGCAGTTCTTC; CDR3: CASTRLGLAGGNEQFF
size: few; V: TRBV29-1; J: TRBJ2-5; D: .; DNA: TGCAGCGTTGGCTTGGCAGGGTGGGAGACCCAGTACTTC; CDR3: CSVGLAGWETQYF
size: .; V: TRBV28; J: TRBJ2-1; D: TRBD1; DNA: TGTGCCAGCAGGCATCGTCAGACAGGGGTCGGCAATGAGCAGTTCTTC; CDR3: CASRHRQTGVGNEQFF
size: .; V: TRBV7-9; J: TRBJ1-6; D: TRBD1; DNA: TGTGCCAGCAGCGCCGGGACAGGGAATTCACCCCTCCACTTT; CDR3: CASSAGTGNSPLHF
size: .; V: TRBV5-1; J: TRBJ2-1; D: TRBD2; DNA: TGCGCCAGCAGCGTTGGACTAGCTGCCAACAATGAGCAGTTCTTC; CDR3: CASSVGLAANNEQFF
size: .; V: TRBV7-2; J: TRBJ2-7; D: TRBD2; DNA: TGTGCCAGCAGCGTGGGACTAGCGGGAGTCGAGCAGTACTTC; CDR3: CASSVGLAGVEQYF
size: .; V: TRBV9; J: TRBJ1-2; D: TRBD1; DNA: TGTGCCAGCAGCGTATCTTCCTACCCCGGGACAGGGGGTTCGGGGGGCTACACCTTC; CDR3: CASSVSSYPGTGGSGGYTF
size: .; V: TRBV19; J: TRBJ2-1; D: TRBD1; DNA: TGTGCCAGTAGTATTCGGACAGGGGGTAACAGTGAGCAGTTCTTC; CDR3: CASSIRTGGNSEQFF
size: .; V: TRBV19; J: TRBJ2-4; D: .; DNA: TGTGCCAGTAGCCAACAGGGCGAGGGGATCATAGCCAAAAACATTCAGTACTTC; CDR3: CASSQQGEGIIAKNIQYF
size: .; V: TRBV5-4; J: TRBJ2-3; D: .; DNA: TGTGCCAGCAGCTTGTCATTAGCGAGCACCACAGATACGCAGTATTTT; CDR3: CASSLSLASTTDTQYF
size: .; V: TRBV6-5; J: TRBJ1-5; D: TRBD1; DNA: TGTGCCAGCAGGAGAACAGGGGGCGGTCAGCCCCAGCATTTT; CDR3: CASRRTGGGQPQHF
size: few; V: TRBV4-2; J: TRBJ2-5; D: .; DNA: TGTGCCAGCAGCCAAGTTGGAGACGTGTGGGCCCAGTACTTC; CDR3: CASSQVGDVWAQYF
size: .; V: TRBV4-1; J: TRBJ1-2; D: TRBD1; DNA: TGCGCCAGCAGCCAAGAGGGACAGAACTATGGCTACACCTTC; CDR3: CASSQEGQNYGYTF
size: .; V: TRBV21-1; J: TRBJ1-4; D: .; DNA: TGTGCCAGCAGCAAAAGGGGGGGAAAACTGTTTTTT; CDR3: CASSKRGGKLFF
size: .; V: TRBV6-5; J: TRBJ1-3; D: TRBD1; DNA: TGTGCCAGCAGTTCCCCTGGGGGACAGTCTGGAAACACCATATATTTT; CDR3: CASSSPGGQSGNTIYF
size: .; V: TRBV7-2; J: TRBJ2-7; D: TRBD2; DNA: TGTGCCAGCAGCTTAGCGGCTAGCGGGAGGGCCGGGAACGAGCAGTACTTC; CDR3: CASSLAASGRAGNEQYF
size: .; V: TRBV5-1; J: TRBJ2-7; D: TRBD2; DNA: TGCGCCAGCAGCTTTGGGCCCGGTGTGGCGGTAGCGGGAAACTACGAGCAGTACTTC; CDR3: CASSFGPGVAVAGNYEQYF
size: .; V: TRBV2; J: TRBJ1-1; D: .; DNA: TGTGCCAGCAGTGGCCCGGGATCGGGGGCTGAAGCTTTCTTT; CDR3: CASSGPGSGAEAFF
size: .; V: TRBV19; J: TRBJ1-6; D: TRBD1; DNA: TGTGCCAGTAGTATAATCCGGGACAGGGACTCACCCCTCCACTTT; CDR3: CASSIIRDRDSPLHF
size: once; V: TRBV5-1; J: TRBJ2-7; D: .; DNA: TGCGCCAGCAGCTTGGCCACAGGCCCTTCCTACGAGCAGTACTTC; CDR3: CASSLATGPSYEQYF
size: .; V: TRBV2; J: TRBJ1-5; D: .; DNA: TGTGCCAGCACCCCCTCTAGCAATCAGCCCCAGCATTTT; CDR3: CASTPSSNQPQHF
size: .; V: TRBV5-1; J: TRBJ2-5; D: TRBD2; DNA: TGCGCCAGCAGCCGCGACCGGACTAGCGGGGGGCAAGAGACCCAGTACTTC; CDR3: CASSRDRTSGGQETQYF
size: .; V: TRBV5-1; J: TRBJ1-6; D: .; DNA: .; CDR3: CASSFGTGTNSPLNF
size: few; V: TRBV5-6; J: TRBJ2-7; D: .; DNA: TGTGCCAGCAGTGATATTACAGGGTTTCCCTACGAGCAGTACTTC; CDR3: CASSDITGFPYEQYF
size: once; V: TRBV7-2; J: TRBJ1-2; D: .; DNA: TGTGCCAGCAGCTACCGGGACAATTCTCACTATGGCTACACCTTC; CDR3: CASSYRDNSHYGYTF
size: .; V: TRBV18; J: TRBJ2-2; D: .; DNA: TGTGCCAGCTCACTCCAACCACCGAGCGGAGCGACCGGGGAGCTGTTTTTT; CDR3: CASSLQPPSGATGELFF
size: .; V: TRBV23-1; J: TRBJ2-3; D: .; DNA: TGCGCCAGCAGTCAATCGACCGTAGCAGTGAGCACAGATACGCAGTATTTT; CDR3: CASSQSTVAVSTDTQYF
size: .; V: TRBV7-9; J: TRBJ2-1; D: TRBD2; DNA: TGTGCCACCGGCTTTAGTTTAGCGGGGGACTACAATGAGCAGTTCTTC; CDR3: CATGFSLAGDYNEQFF
size: .; V: TRBV29-1; J: TRBJ1-2; D: TRBD1; DNA: TGCAGCGTTCGGAGGCTGTTGACAGGGCTAAGCTATGGCTACACCTTC; CDR3: CSVRRLLTGLSYGYTF
size: .; V: TRBV7-2; J: TRBJ2-7; D: TRBD2; DNA: TGTGCCAGCAGCGGGACTAGCGGGAGAATTTCCGAGCAGTACTTC; CDR3: CASSGTSGRISEQYF
size: .; V: TRBV5-6; J: TRBJ2-1; D: .; DNA: TGTGCCAGCAGCTTGATTCTTAGCTCCTACAATGAGCAGTTCTTC; CDR3: CASSLILSSYNEQFF
size: .; V: TRBV7-2; J: TRBJ2-1; D: TRBD2; DNA: TGTGCCAGCAGCCCCGGGGGGGCCAGCGAGCAGTTCTTC; CDR3: CASSPGGASEQFF
size: .; V: TRBV5-4; J: TRBJ1-1; D: .; DNA: TGTGCCAGCAGCCTGGCCCCATCGGGGAGCACTGGTAACACTGAAGCTTTCTTT; CDR3: CASSLAPSGSTGNTEAFF
size: .; V: TRBV9; J: TRBJ2-1; D: TRBD2; DNA: TGTGCCAGCAGCCCCATGGGACTAGCGGGAGGTACCGGCCACGATGAGCAGTTCTTC; CDR3: CASSPMGLAGGTGHDEQFF
size: .; V: TRBV5-6; J: TRBJ2-7; D: TRBD1; DNA: TGTGCCAGCAGCTCACTAGGACAGGGATCTCGAGAGCAGTACTTC; CDR3: CASSSLGQGSREQYF
size: .; V: TRBV4-2; J: TRBJ1-3; D: .; DNA: TGTGCCAGCAGCCAAGATCCGGGTTCTGGAAACACCATATATTTT; CDR3: CASSQDPGSGNTIYF
size: few; V: TRBV6-5; J: TRBJ1-2; D: .; DNA: TGTGCCAGCAGTTACGGGCAGAGCTATGGCTACACCTTC; CDR3: CASSYGQSYGYTF
size: .; V: TRBV30; J: TRBJ1-1; D: TRBD1; DNA: TGTGCCTGGAGTCTAGGATTACAGGGGGACACTGAAGCTTTCTTT; CDR3: CAWSLGLQGDTEAFF
size: .; V: TRBV2; J: TRBJ1-1; D: TRBD1; DNA: TGTGCCAGCAGTTTGCGGGACAGGGTGTCTACTGAAGCTTTCTTT; CDR3: CASSLRDRVSTEAFF
size: once; V: TRBV7-8; J: TRBJ2-2; D: TRBD2; DNA: TGTGCCAGCAGCTTAAAGGGGACTAGCGGGGGGCGGGTCACCGGGGAGCTGTTTTTT; CDR3: CASSLKGTSGGRVTGELFF
size: .; V: TRBV7-9; J: TRBJ2-7; D: .; DNA: TGTTCCAGCAGCACCGACAGTCGGTTAAGCAGCTTC; CDR3: CSSSTDSRLSSF
size: .; V: TRBV7-9; J: TRBJ1-6; D: .; DNA: TGTGCCAGCAGCTTAGCGGGGCCAGGCGAGTATAATTCACCCCTCCACTTT; CDR3: CASSLAGPGEYNSPLHF
size: .; V: TRBV27; J: TRBJ2-2; D: TRBD1; DNA: TGTGCCAGCAGCGATAGGGGGCGAATCACCGGGGAGCTGTTTTTT; CDR3: CASSDRGRITGELFF
size: few; V: TRBV6-1; J: TRBJ1-1; D: TRBD1; DNA: TGTGCCAGCAGTGATCAGGGGGAAGTCACTGAAGCTTTCTTT; CDR3: CASSDQGEVTEAFF
size: .; V: TRBV11-1; J: TRBJ2-7; D: .; DNA: TGTGCCAGCAGCCTCGGACAGTCCTACGAGCAGTACTTC; CDR3: CASSLGQSYEQYF
size: .; V: TRBV28; J: TRBJ1-1; D: .; DNA: TGTGCCAGCAGCCCCGGGAGGGGGACCACTGAAGCTTTCTTT; CDR3: CASSPGRGTTEAFF
size: once; V: TRBV7-6; J: TRBJ1-5; D: .; DNA: TGTGCCAGCAGCTTAAGGGGAGGCAATCAGCCCCAGAATTTT; CDR3: CASSLRGGNQPQNF
size: few; V: TRBV5-6; J: TRBJ2-2; D: TRBD1; DNA: TGTGCCAGCAGCGTACCCGGGACAGGGGACCTCCAGAACACCGGGGAGCTGTTTTTT; CDR3: CASSVPGTGDLQNTGELFF
size: .; V: TRBV6-6; J: TRBJ1-2; D: TRBD1; DNA: TGTGCCAGCAGTTTGTCGAGGGGGCGCAACTATGGCTACACCTTC; CDR3: CASSLSRGRNYGYTF
size: .; V: TRBV5-1; J: TRBJ2-3; D: .; DNA: TGCGCCAGCAGCTTGGTTCGGGAGAGCACAGATACGCAGTATTTT; CDR3: CASSLVRESTDTQYF
size: .; V: TRBV6-1; J: TRBJ2-5; D: TRBD2; DNA: TGTGCCAGCAGTGAAGGGGGATCCGGACTAGCGGGCGAGACCCAGTACTTC; CDR3: CASSEGGSGLAGETQYF
size: .; V: TRBV6-1; J: TRBJ1-5; D: TRBD1; DNA: TGTGCCAGCAGGGGACAGGATAGCAATCAGCCCCAGCATTTT; CDR3: CASRGQDSNQPQHF